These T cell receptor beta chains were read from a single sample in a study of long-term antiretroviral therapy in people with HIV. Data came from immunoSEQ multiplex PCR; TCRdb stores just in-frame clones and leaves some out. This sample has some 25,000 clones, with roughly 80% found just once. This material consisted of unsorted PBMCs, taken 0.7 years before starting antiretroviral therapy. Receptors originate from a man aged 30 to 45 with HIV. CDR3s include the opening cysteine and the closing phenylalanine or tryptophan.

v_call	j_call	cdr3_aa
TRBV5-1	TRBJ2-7	CASSLVGGTPYEQYF
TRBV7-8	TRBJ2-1	CASSFETSGGTQFF
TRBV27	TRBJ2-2	CASSPTGGEGTGELFF
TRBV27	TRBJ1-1	CASSFLRRENTEAFF
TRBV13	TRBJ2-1	CASSSARTDSSYNEQFF
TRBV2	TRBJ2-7	CASSEGGGRSYEQYF
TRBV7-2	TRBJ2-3	CASSFQASTDTQYF
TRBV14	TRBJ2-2	CASSQGLVGTGELFF
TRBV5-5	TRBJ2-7	CASSLEGPTTYEQYF
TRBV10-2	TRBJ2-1	CASRLAETTYNEQFF
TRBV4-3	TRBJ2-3	CASSFLGRTDTQYF
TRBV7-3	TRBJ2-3	CASRMTGADTQYF
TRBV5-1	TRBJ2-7	CASSLSPLNYEQYF
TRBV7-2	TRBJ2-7	CASSSRTSGGEQYF
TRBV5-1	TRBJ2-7	CASSLELSLYSYEQYF
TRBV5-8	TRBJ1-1	CASSHRGSTEAFF
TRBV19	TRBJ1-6	CASSMDRTRNSPLHF
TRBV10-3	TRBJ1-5	CAISGDPNQPQHF